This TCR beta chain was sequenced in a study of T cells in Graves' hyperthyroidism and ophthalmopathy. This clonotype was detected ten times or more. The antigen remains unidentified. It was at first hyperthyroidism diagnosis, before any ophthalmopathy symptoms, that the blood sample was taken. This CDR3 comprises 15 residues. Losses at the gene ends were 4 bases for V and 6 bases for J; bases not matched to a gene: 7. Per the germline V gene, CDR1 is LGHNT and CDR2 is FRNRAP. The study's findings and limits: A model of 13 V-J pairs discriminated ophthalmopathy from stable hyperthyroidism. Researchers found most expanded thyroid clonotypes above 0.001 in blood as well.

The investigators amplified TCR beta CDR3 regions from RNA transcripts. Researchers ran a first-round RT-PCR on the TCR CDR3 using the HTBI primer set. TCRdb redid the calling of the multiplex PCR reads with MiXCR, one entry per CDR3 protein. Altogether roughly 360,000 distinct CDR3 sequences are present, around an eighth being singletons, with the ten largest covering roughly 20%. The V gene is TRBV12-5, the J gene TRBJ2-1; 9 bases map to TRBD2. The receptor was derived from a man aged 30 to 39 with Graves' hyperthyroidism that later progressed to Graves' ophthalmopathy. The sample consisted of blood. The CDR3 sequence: CASGWGGLASNEQFF. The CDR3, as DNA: TGTGCTAGTGGTTGGGGGGGACTAGCTTCCAATGAGCAGTTCTTC.